Shown below are 30 T cell receptor beta chains from a single sample sequenced in a study of OX40 agonist ivuxolimab in advanced cancers. The data were produced by immunoSEQ multiplex PCR, yet TCRdb's version contains in-frame clones alone and is incomplete. The table has about 50,000 clones, nearly 80% seen once. Material: CD4+ or CD8+ T cells sorted from blood, obtained in a trial of the OX40 agonist ivuxolimab. These receptors were obtained from an adult with an advanced solid tumor such as melanoma, head and neck, liver or kidney cancer.

DNA for the CDR3: TGTGCCAGTAGTAGGAAAGGGACGGAGAGCTCCTACGAGCAGTACTTC. Amino acid sequence: CASSRKGTESSYEQYF. V is TRBV19 and J is TRBJ2-7; D might be TRBD1 or TRBD2, each matching 5 bases. The CDR3 totals 16 residues. V was pared by 4 bases and J by 0 bases, with 16 bases between. CDR1 LNHDA and CDR2 SQIVND come from the germline V gene (reference sequence). The full variable domain, rest sourced from reference TRBV19 and TRBJ2-7, is DGGITQSPKYLFRKEGQNVTLSCEQNLNHDAMYWYRQDPGQGLRLIYYSQIVNDFQKGDIAEGYSVSREKKESFPLTVTSAQKNPTAFYLCASSRKGTESSYEQYFGPGTRLTVT.

V and J are TRBV7-2 and TRBJ2-1, with TRBD2 identical over 7 bases. Unmatched junction bases numbered 7, after V lost 8 bases and J lost 3 bases. The CDR3 runs to 14 residues. Germline CDR1 reads SGHTA; CDR2 reads FQGNSA. The CDR3 bases are TGTGCCAGCGCTCGGGGGAGGGGCTACAATGAGCAGTTCTTC. This translates into CASARGRGYNEQFF.

The CDR3 sequence: CASFKLQSGPGGEAFF. The CDR3 nucleotides are TGTGCCAGCTTCAAACTTCAGTCCGGTCCGGGGGGTGAAGCTTTCTTT. The rearrangement links TRBV27 to TRBJ1-1, with a weak D call TRBD1 (5 bases). Per germline, CDR1 MNHEY and CDR2 SMNVEV (reference sequence). The CDR3 is made up of 16 amino acids. V lost 8 bases and J lost 7, with 26 bases in between.

This rearrangement joins TRBV5-1 to TRBJ2-2; the D gene is possibly TRBD2 (6 bases). Germline CDR1 reads SGHRS; CDR2 reads YFSETQ. The CDR3 loop spans 17 amino acids. Trimming took off 2 bases at V and 8 bases at J, with 22 bases between the two ends. The chain's CDR3 is CASSFVSRRATYGELFF. CDR3 DNA: TGCGCCAGCAGCTTCGTCTCTAGGAGGGCAACTTATGGGGAGCTGTTTTTT.

The chain uses TRBV28 and TRBJ2-7; TRBD1 is a possible D gene (6 bases). Germline CDR1 and CDR2: MDHEN and SYDVKM. The CDR3 has 12 residues. The V gene lost 2 bases and the J gene lost 6 bases, with 8 bases spanning the gap. CDR3 sequence reads: CASSLQGLEQYF. The CDR3 coding sequence is TGTGCCAGCAGTTTACAGGGGCTCGAGCAGTACTTC.

V is TRBV20-1 and J is TRBJ1-2; weak D call: TRBD1 (5 bases). CDR1 and CDR2 from the germline V gene are DFQATT and SNEGSKA (reference sequence). The CDR3 totals 11 residues. The V end lost 0 bases, the J end lost 8 bases, and 7 bases lay between the germline ends. The CDR3 loop reads CSAREGEGYTF. CDR3 bases: TGCAGTGCTAGAGAAGGGGAGGGCTACACCTTC.

CDR3 residues: CASSLGTPGGFNSPLHF. The CDR3 DNA follows: TGTGCCAGCAGCTTAGGGACGCCCGGTGGGTTTAATTCACCCCTCCACTTT. The gene calls are TRBV7-6 and TRBJ1-6; unclear D gene. In germline, CDR1 is SGHVS, CDR2 FNYEAQ. The CDR3 loop spans 17 amino acids. V lost 1 base, J lost 6 bases, and 16 bases lay in between. Using reference TRBV7-6 and TRBJ1-6 for the parts outside the CDR3, the full variable domain is GAGVSQSPRYKVTKRGQDVALRCDPISGHVSLYWYRQALGQGPEFLTYFNYEAQQDKSGLPNDRFSAERPEGSISTLTIQRTEQRDSAMYRCASSLGTPGGFNSPLHFGNGTRLTVT.

This chain links TRBV6-1 with TRBJ2-5; D call uncertain. Trimming pared 1 base from V and 1 base from J, leaving 4 bases between. CDR1 is MNHNS, CDR2 SASEGT, per germline. The CDR3 covers 13 residues. The CDR3 here is CASSEGGQETQYF. CDR3 bases: TGTGCCAGCAGTGAAGGCGGCCAAGAGACCCAGTACTTC.

The chain combines TRBV29-1 with TRBJ1-2, with 7 bases fitting TRBD1. Germline CDR1 SQVTM, CDR2 ANQGSEA. This CDR3 comprises 12 residues. V dropped 4 bases and J dropped 3; count of bases not matched to a gene: 2. The CDR3 nucleotides read TGCAGCGTTGTTACAGGGGACTATGGCTACACCTTC. Its protein product is CSVVTGDYGYTF.

This clone was seen just once. The chain recombines TRBV6-4 with TRBJ2-1, with D tentatively TRBD1 (5 bases). Germline CDR1 is MRHNA and CDR2 is SNTAGT. Trimming cost V 0 bases and J 9 bases, with 6 bases left between them. The CDR3 spans 12 residues. CDR3 in amino acids: CASSDSGVEQFF. In DNA, the CDR3 is TGTGCCAGCAGTGACTCAGGGGTTGAGCAGTTCTTC.

The V gene is TRBV5-5, the J gene TRBJ1-5, with a tentative D call TRBD1 (5 bases). V was pared by 2 bases and J by 3 bases, with 9 bases between. Germline V gene sequence: CDR1 SGHKS, CDR2 YYEKEE (reference sequence). This CDR3 has 14 residues. CDR3 nucleotides: TGTGCCAGCAGCTTTTTAGGGGACAATCAGCCCCAGCATTTT. The encoded protein is CASSFLGDNQPQHF.

V is TRBV28 and J is TRBJ1-6; D remains ambiguous. CDR1 is MDHEN and CDR2 is SYDVKM in the germline V gene. This CDR3 is 13 amino acids long. V was clipped by 8 bases and J by 7 bases, with 12 bases between them. The DNA for the CDR3 is TGTGCCAGCCGCCTGAGGCAGAATTCACCCCTCCACTTT. This sequence encodes CASRLRQNSPLHF.

The genes are TRBV4-2 and TRBJ1-5; TRBD1 matches at 9 bases. This CDR3 region has 14 residues. Trimming removed 5 bases from V and 9 bases from J; junction bases left unmatched: 8. From germline, CDR1 is LGHNA and CDR2 YNFKEQ. CDR3 bases: TGTGCCAGCAGCGACAGGACAGGGGCCGGGCCCCAGCATTTT. Protein sequence: CASSDRTGAGPQHF.

This clone was seen just once. The chain links TRBV28 to TRBJ1-5, with 9 bases fitting TRBD1. The length of the CDR3 is 14 residues. In germline, CDR1 is MDHEN, CDR2 SYDVKM. V trimming: 5 bases; J trimming: 7 bases; junction bases outside the gene matches: 6. CDR3 amino acids: CASSGGQGFQPQHF. CDR3 nucleotides: TGTGCCAGCAGTGGGGGACAGGGTTTCCAGCCCCAGCATTTT.

For this clone: The same CDR3 arises from other DNA sequences in this sample as well. This chain connects TRBV5-1 to TRBJ2-6; D is unresolved. CDR1 is SGHRS, CDR2 YFSETQ, per germline. CDR3 length: 16 residues. V shed 0 bases and J shed 0 bases, with 7 bases lying between them. The CDR3 coding sequence is TGCGCCAGCAGCTTGGAGGGAAGCTCTGGGGCCAACGTCCTGACTTTC. Translating it yields CASSLEGSSGANVLTF.

This rearrangement joins TRBV18 to TRBJ2-1, with 8 bases fitting TRBD2. The length of the CDR3 is 15 residues. Germline-derived CDR1 and CDR2 are KGHSH and LQKENI. With 6 bases clipped from V and 7 bases from J, the junction kept 11 bases outside the gene matches. CDR3 protein: CASSRASGGGNEQFF. In DNA, the CDR3 is TGTGCCAGCTCCCGGGCGAGCGGGGGTGGGAATGAGCAGTTCTTC.

The rearrangement links TRBV2 to TRBJ2-1; 9 bases are shared with TRBD2. J gave up 4 bases and V 6 bases, and 7 bases lay outside the gene matches. The CDR3 runs 15 residues. Germline V lookup: CDR1 SNHLY, CDR2 FYNNEI. Written as DNA, the CDR3 is TGTGCCAGCAGGGCCCTAGCGGGGCCATACAATGAGCAGTTCTTC. Protein sequence: CASRALAGPYNEQFF.

V is TRBV9 and J is TRBJ1-2; D is perhaps TRBD1 (5 bases). V was shortened by 4 bases and J by 0 bases, with 10 bases between the two germline ends. The germline gives CDR1 SGDLS, CDR2 YYNGEE. This CDR3 region has 14 residues. The CDR3 bases are TGTGCCAGCAGCCCCGGGGGAGCTAACTATGGCTACACCTTC. This encodes CASSPGGANYGYTF.

J is TRBJ2-1 and V is TRBV7-3; 9 bases line up with TRBD2. The CDR3 spans 15 residues. The germline gives CDR1 SGHTA, CDR2 FQGTGA. With V trimmed by 2 bases and J by 7 bases, 6 bases remained unmatched. As DNA, the CDR3 is TGTGCCAGCAGCTTAGCGGGAGGGCCCCAAAATGAGCAGTTCTTC. It translates to CASSLAGGPQNEQFF.

This chain connects TRBV27 to TRBJ1-5; TRBD1 might be the D (5 bases). V gave up 9 bases and J gave up 5 bases, with 14 bases separating them. This CDR3 is 13 amino acids long. Germline CDR1 and CDR2: MNHEY and SMNVEV (reference sequence). In DNA form, the CDR3 reads TGTGCCAGTTCCAAGGGGTCCGATCAGCCCCAGCATTTT. Amino acid sequence: CASSKGSDQPQHF.

V gene TRBV19 combines with J gene TRBJ2-5; 9 nucleotides match TRBD1. J gave up 2 bases and V 5 bases, and 9 bases lay outside the gene matches. The CDR3 runs to 16 residues. CDR1 is LNHDA and CDR2 is SQIVND in the germline V gene (reference sequence). Written as DNA, the CDR3 is TGTGCCAGTAGTCGCATCGACAGGGGGGATCAAGAGACCCAGTACTTC. It yields the protein CASSRIDRGDQETQYF.

This chain uses TRBV29-1 with TRBJ2-1; D may be TRBD2 (6 bases). CDR3 length: 13 amino acids. Trimming stripped 4 bases from V and 10 bases from J, with 17 bases between. The germline V gene has CDR1 SQVTM and CDR2 ANQGSEA. CDR3 sequence reads: CSVGLGGAREQFF. DNA for the CDR3: TGCAGCGTTGGTCTCGGGGGAGCAAGGGAGCAGTTCTTC.

In nucleotides, the CDR3 is TGTGCCAGCAGCTTGGAACTGACAGGGGGAGGGTCACCCCTCCACTTT. This encodes CASSLELTGGGSPLHF. The chain recombines TRBV5-4 with TRBJ1-6, with 9 bases matching TRBD1. The CDR3 has 16 amino acids. The germline V gene encodes CDR1 SGHNT and CDR2 YYREEE (reference sequence). The junction had 8 bases not matched to a gene; V was cut back by 0 bases and J by 10 bases.

This clone appeared once. The chain has TRBV6-1 and TRBJ2-3; D remains unclear. The CDR3 is made up of 15 amino acids. V lost 11 bases, J lost 1 base, and 19 bases lay in between. The V gene's germline CDR1 is MNHNS and CDR2 SASEGT. The CDR3 bases are TGTGCCGTGCGCCGGTTTTACTCCGGCACAGATACGCAGTATTTT. Residues: CAVRRFYSGTDTQYF.

This sequence joins TRBV7-9 and TRBJ2-1; maybe TRBD1 (6 bases). Trimming left V 2 bases short and J 2 bases short, with 10 bases between. In germline, CDR1 is SEHNR, CDR2 FQNEAQ (reference sequence). CDR3 size: 15 residues. The CDR3, as DNA: TGTGCCAGCAGCTTAAGGGGGTCTCCCTACAATGAGCAGTTCTTC. Protein: CASSLRGSPYNEQFF.

The chain recombines TRBV5-5 with TRBJ1-2; D remains unclear. This CDR3 is 14 amino acids long. Trimming removed 3 bases at V and 2 bases at J, with 11 bases between. The germline gives CDR1 SGHKS, CDR2 YYEKEE (reference sequence). The chain's CDR3 is CASSSSFVNYGYTF. Here the CDR3 DNA reads TGTGCCAGCAGCTCGTCTTTCGTAAACTATGGCTACACCTTC.

The DNA of the CDR3 is TGCGCCAGCAGCCAAAACACAGGGCCCGGGGAGCTGTTTTTT. Protein sequence: CASSQNTGPGELFF. The chain combines TRBV4-3 with TRBJ2-2; possible D gene TRBD1, 6 bases. V was shortened by 2 bases and J by 6 bases, with 10 bases between the two germline ends. The CDR3 has 14 residues. CDR1 and CDR2 from the germline V gene are LGHNA and YSLEER.

This clone has just one count. This chain connects TRBV6-6 to TRBJ1-5; D unclear. The CDR3 is made up of 13 amino acids. Per germline, CDR1 MNHNY and CDR2 SVGAGI (reference sequence). V lost 6 bases to trimming and J lost 1 base, with 7 bases between them. The CDR3 here is CASSHPSNQPQHF. CDR3 nucleotides: TGTGCCAGCAGCCACCCCAGCAATCAGCCCCAGCATTTT.

V gene TRBV19 combines with J gene TRBJ1-5; D possibly corresponds to TRBD1 (5 bases). Germline V gene data show CDR1 as LNHDA and CDR2 as SQIVND (reference sequence). The CDR3 has 17 residues. V lost 4 bases, J lost 1 base, and 17 bases lay in between. CDR3 bases: TGTGCCAGTAGTAGTTCTCGTAGGGGACGGAGCAATCAGCCCCAGCATTTT. It codes for CASSSSRRGRSNQPQHF.

This clone was counted a single time. The chain joins TRBV25-1 to TRBJ2-5; no definite D call. The germline gives CDR1 MGHDK, CDR2 SYGVNS. This CDR3 contains 8 residues. CDR3 nucleotide sequence: TGTGCACGAGAGACCCAGTACTTC. Translated: CARETQYF.